Listed below are T cell receptor beta chains from one sample, sequenced in a study of blood T cell repertoires in COVID-19. Here immunoSEQ multiplex PCR was the method, and the copy in TCRdb shows in-frame clones only, minus some. The data hold about 170,000 clones, with around 82% observed a single time. Sample: peripheral blood. The receptors stem from an elderly woman with active or convalescent COVID-19. Both conserved end residues are part of each CDR3.

V gene: TRBV3-1/TRBV3-2
J gene: TRBJ1-2
CDR3 protein: CASSPEATYGYTF

V gene: TRBV14
J gene: TRBJ1-3
CDR3 protein: CASSSRGRNTIYF

V gene: TRBV3-1/TRBV3-2
J gene: TRBJ2-2
CDR3 protein: CASSQVGGLVTGELFF

V gene: TRBV4-1
J gene: TRBJ2-7
CDR3 protein: CASSPGGGGTYEQYF

V gene: TRBV5-6
J gene: TRBJ2-7
CDR3 protein: CASSLFLGVKTYEQYF

V gene: TRBV7-2
J gene: TRBJ2-1
CDR3 protein: CASSARQGLKGNEQFF

V gene: TRBV5-1
J gene: TRBJ2-5
CDR3 protein: CASSLDWDSQETQYF

V gene: TRBV2
J gene: TRBJ1-1
CDR3 protein: CASSTDRVDTEAFF

V gene: TRBV20-1
J gene: TRBJ2-4
CDR3 protein: CSLRGGNIQYF

V gene: TRBV5-1
J gene: TRBJ2-1
CDR3 protein: CASSLGGSSSYNEQFF

V gene: TRBV10-3
J gene: TRBJ1-1
CDR3 protein: CAISVRGTNTEAFF

V gene: TRBV19
J gene: TRBJ1-2
CDR3 protein: CASSPLLGTGVNYGYTF

V gene: TRBV15
J gene: TRBJ1-2
CDR3 protein: CATSRDGQGYGYTF

V gene: TRBV24-1
J gene: TRBJ2-5
CDR3 protein: CATSDLHRDRGQETQYF

V gene: TRBV5-6
J gene: TRBJ2-3
CDR3 protein: CASSLASGRVTDTQYF

V gene: TRBV5-6
J gene: TRBJ2-7
CDR3 protein: CASRRLANDEQYF

V gene: TRBV19
J gene: TRBJ2-2
CDR3 protein: CASINGGRATGELFF

V gene: TRBV25-1
J gene: TRBJ1-2
CDR3 protein: CASSEYQGGSGYTF

V gene: TRBV14
J gene: TRBJ1-2
CDR3 protein: CASSQKRTNYGYTF

V gene: TRBV5-4
J gene: TRBJ2-7
CDR3 protein: CASSPGGAGAHHEQYF

V gene: TRBV5-4
J gene: TRBJ2-5
CDR3 protein: CASSSMDRAQETQYF

V gene: TRBV5-4
J gene: TRBJ2-5
CDR3 protein: CASSLTPTHGETQYF

V gene: TRBV23-1
J gene: TRBJ2-2
CDR3 protein: CASSHHDGGRVTGELFF

V gene: TRBV6-1
J gene: TRBJ1-1
CDR3 protein: CASSELGLGTEAFF

V gene: TRBV10-2
J gene: TRBJ1-5
CDR3 protein: CASSPGQGPNQPQHF

V gene: TRBV2
J gene: TRBJ1-5
CDR3 protein: CASSSFRTGGGSNQPQHF

V gene: TRBV7-9
J gene: TRBJ2-3
CDR3 protein: CASSFPSADTQYF

V gene: TRBV18
J gene: TRBJ2-3
CDR3 protein: CASSPDRATDTQYF